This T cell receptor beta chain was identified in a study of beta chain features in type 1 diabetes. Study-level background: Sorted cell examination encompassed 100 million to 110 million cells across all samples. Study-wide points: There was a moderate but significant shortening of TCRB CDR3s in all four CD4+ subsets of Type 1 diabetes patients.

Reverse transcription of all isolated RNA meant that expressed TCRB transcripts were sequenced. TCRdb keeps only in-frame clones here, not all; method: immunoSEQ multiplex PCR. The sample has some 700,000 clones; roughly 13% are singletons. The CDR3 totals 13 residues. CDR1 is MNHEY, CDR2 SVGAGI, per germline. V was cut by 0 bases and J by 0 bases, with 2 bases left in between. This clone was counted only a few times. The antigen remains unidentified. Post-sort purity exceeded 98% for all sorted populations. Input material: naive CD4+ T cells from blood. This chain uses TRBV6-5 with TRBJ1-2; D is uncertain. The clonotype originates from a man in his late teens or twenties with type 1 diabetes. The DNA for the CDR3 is TGTGCCAGCAGTTACTCGGCTAACTATGGCTACACCTTC. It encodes CASSYSANYGYTF.